This T cell receptor beta chain is drawn from a study of blood T cell repertoires in COVID-19. Across the study: Whether acute or convalescent, the COVID-19 samples came from the United States, Italy and Spain. PBMCs, B-cell-depleted T cells, or T cells were the source of the cDNA or gDNA that made up the material.

V gave up 3 bases and J gave up 5 bases; unmatched junction bases: 9. Germline assignment: CDR1 SGHNT and CDR2 YENEEA. The CDR3 is 15 residues long. Authors' data handling: Nucleated cell counts were estimated from reference gene primer amplification. Generated by immunoSEQ multiplex PCR, the TCRdb table keeps only in-frame clones and is missing some. V, J and clone size reflect that table, while D and trimming were determined from the DNA. The sample yields tens of thousands of clones, 86% seen once. The J gene is TRBJ1-1, the V gene TRBV11-3; TRBD1 matches 7 bases. This receptor was taken from a man aged 35-49 years with acute or convalescent COVID-19. Material for sequencing was peripheral blood. CDR3 in amino acids: CASSFKGAMGTEAFF. In DNA, the CDR3 is TGTGCCAGCAGCTTCAAGGGGGCTATGGGGACTGAAGCTTTCTTT.